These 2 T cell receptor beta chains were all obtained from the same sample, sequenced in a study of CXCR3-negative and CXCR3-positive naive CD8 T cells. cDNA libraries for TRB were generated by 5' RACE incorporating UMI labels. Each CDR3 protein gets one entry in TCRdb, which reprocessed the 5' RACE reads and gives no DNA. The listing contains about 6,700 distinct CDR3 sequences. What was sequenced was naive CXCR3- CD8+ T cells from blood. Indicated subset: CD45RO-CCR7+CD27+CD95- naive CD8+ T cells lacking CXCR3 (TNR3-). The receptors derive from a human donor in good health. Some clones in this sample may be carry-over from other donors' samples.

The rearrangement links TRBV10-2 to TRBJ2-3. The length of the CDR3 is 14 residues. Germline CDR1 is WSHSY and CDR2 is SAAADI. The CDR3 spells CASSDLGGTDTQYF.

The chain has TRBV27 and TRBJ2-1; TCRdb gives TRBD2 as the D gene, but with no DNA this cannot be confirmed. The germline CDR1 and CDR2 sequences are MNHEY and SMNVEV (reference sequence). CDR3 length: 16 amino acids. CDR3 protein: CASSLGSSAAYNEQFF.